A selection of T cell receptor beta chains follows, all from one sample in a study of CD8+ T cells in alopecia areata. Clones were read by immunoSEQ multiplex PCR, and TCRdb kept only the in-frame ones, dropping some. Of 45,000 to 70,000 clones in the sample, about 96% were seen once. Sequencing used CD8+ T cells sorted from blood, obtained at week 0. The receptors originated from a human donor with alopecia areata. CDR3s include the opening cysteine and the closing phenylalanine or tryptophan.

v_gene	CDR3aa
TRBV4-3	CASSLTTDLVNSPLHF
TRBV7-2	CASSPNPGVPYEQYF
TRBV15	CASGRANTEAFF
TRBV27	CASQQGTAYNEQFF
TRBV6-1	CASSASGGFVLEQFF
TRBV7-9	CASRSGLGETQYF
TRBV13	CASSLGVALGTTDTQYF
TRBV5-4	CASSFGGSNQPQHF
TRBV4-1	CASSQEVTDSGANVLTF
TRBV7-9	CASSFLTGGTLTEAFF
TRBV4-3	CASSQGTGDNYGYTF
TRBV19	CASRPDSTAEAFF
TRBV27	CASRPRAWGQSFYGYTF
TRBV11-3	CASSRTLGLATDTQYF
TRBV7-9	CASSFGQGHNYGYTF
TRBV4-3	CASSQDRARSEKLFF
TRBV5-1	CASSLESPWSTDTQYF
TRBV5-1	CASRPGEVSGEQYF
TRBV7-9	CASSLAGRPYEQYF
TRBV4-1	CASSQVVSGGRSEQYF
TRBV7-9	CASRNPRSDTQYF
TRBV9	CASSAKNTGELFF
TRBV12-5	CASGLSLNNEQFF
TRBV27	CASRRQGSNQPQHF
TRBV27	CASSLWAGQDTEAFF
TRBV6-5	CASSYEGGGDGYTF
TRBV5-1	CASSFRQALGELFF
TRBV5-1	CASSSGTYLSTDTQYF
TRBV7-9	CASSLRVEYSRGPYNEQFF
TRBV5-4	CASSPGVAGTYEQYF
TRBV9	CASSVEVGANTGELFF
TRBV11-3	CASSPGLAGGRDGTDTQYF
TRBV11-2	CASSFETPPRMGDTQYF
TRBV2	CASRTGTDTQYF
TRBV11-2	CASSLVSGLGTDTQYF
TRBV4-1	CASSQDPAGGELFF
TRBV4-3	CASSPDGGNSPQHF
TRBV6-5	CASRDGGSPEQYF
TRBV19	CASSIHMGKNIQYF
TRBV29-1	CSVEPGQGRERGYTF
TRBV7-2	CASSINTGQGWETQYF
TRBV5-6	CASSPFRGRSNSPLHF
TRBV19	CASSLGLIHEQYF
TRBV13	CASSDRSSYEQYF
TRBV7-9	CASSLVRLANNEQFF
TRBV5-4	CASSLEGLGAPYEQYF
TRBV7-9	CASSFPEPGPTVYEQYF
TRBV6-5	CASSYSRTDGSYEQYF
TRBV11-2	CASSLDGLAGGDADTQYF
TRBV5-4	CASSLGSDTQYF
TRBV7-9	CASSPSAGEAPDTQYF
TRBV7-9	CASSSLETQYF
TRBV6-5	CASSYTGANTEAFF
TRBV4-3	CASSQEGQSTQYF
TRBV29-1	CSADRGDTGELFF
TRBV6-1	CASREGYEQYF
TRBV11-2	CASSLGTGSGQPQHF
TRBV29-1	CSVEQGGWDTEAFF
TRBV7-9	CASSLYYEQYF
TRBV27	CASSLPRTGVEQFF